Only a few counts were recorded for the clone carrying this T cell receptor (beta chain). Antigen specificity is unknown. The data belong to a study of T cells in narcolepsy. Study context: Healthy controls were enrolled alongside patients with narcolepsy type 1 or type 2. Study-level findings and limits: Autoreactive clonotypes reportedly recurred in blood of same and different patients, not controls. No autoreactive T cell clone sequences appeared in some memory CD4+ repertoires. HCRT-specific and TRIB2-specific autoreactive clonotypes appeared among same-patient CSF and blood CD4+ clonotypes.

The data were produced by immunoSEQ multiplex PCR, yet TCRdb's version contains in-frame clones alone and is incomplete. The sample contains around 35,000 clones, about nine tenths of which appear only once. Germline V gene data show CDR1 as LGHNA and CDR2 as YNFKEQ. There are 17 residues in the CDR3. Trimming cost V 0 bases and J 2 bases, with 16 bases left between them. Sequences were obtained from CD45RA- memory CD4+ T cells from PBMCs. The sequence was collected from a human donor with narcolepsy. The rearrangement joins TRBV4-2 to TRBJ2-5; TRBD2 is a possible D gene (7 bases). The CDR3 nucleotides are TGTGCCAGCAGCCAAGATCCGGGGGCTAGCGGACAAGAGACCCAGTACTTC. Protein product: CASSQDPGASGQETQYF.